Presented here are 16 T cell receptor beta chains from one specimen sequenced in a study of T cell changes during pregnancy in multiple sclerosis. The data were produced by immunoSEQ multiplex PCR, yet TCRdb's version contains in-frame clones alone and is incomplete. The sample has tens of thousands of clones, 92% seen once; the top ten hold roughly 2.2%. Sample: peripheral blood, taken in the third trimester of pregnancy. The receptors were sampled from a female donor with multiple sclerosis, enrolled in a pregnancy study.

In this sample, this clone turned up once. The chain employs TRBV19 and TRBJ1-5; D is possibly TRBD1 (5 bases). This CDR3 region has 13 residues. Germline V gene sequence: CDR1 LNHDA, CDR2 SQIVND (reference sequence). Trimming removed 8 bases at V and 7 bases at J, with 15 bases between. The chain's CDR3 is CASVSRVGQPQHF. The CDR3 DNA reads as TGTGCCAGTGTAAGCAGGGTCGGCCAGCCCCAGCATTTT.

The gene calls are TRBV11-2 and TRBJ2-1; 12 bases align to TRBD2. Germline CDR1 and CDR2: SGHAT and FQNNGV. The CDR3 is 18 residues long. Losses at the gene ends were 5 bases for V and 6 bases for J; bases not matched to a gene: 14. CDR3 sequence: CASSLNWLAGGSINEQFF. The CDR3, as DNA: TGTGCCAGCAGCCTGAATTGGCTAGCGGGAGGGTCAATCAATGAGCAGTTCTTC. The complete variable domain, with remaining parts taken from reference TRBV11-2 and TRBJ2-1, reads EAGVAQSPRYKIIEKRQSVAFWCNPISGHATLYWYQQILGQGPKLLIQFQNNGVVDDSQLPKDRFSAERLKGVDSTLKIQPAKLEDSAVYLCASSLNWLAGGSINEQFFGPGTRLTVL.

The CDR3 sequence is CASSYGGGFADTQYF. CDR3 DNA sequence: TGTGCCAGCAGTTACGGGGGGGGCTTTGCAGATACGCAGTATTTT. The genes are TRBV6-5 and TRBJ2-3, with D tentatively TRBD2 (7 bases). The CDR3 consists of 15 residues. With 2 bases removed from V and 4 bases from J, the gap between germline ends came to 13 bases. Germline CDR1 MNHEY, CDR2 SVGAGI.

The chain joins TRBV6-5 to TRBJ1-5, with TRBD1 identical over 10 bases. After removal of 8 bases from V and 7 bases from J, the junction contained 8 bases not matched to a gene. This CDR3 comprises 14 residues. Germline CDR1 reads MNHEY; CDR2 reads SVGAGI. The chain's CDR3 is CASGTGTGAQPQHF. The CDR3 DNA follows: TGTGCCAGCGGTACCGGGACAGGGGCACAGCCCCAGCATTTT.

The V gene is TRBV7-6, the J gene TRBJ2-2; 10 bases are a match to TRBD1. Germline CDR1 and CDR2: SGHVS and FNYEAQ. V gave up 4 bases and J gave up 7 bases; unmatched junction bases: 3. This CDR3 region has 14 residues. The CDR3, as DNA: TGTGCCAGCAGCTCCCGGGACAGGGGCGGGGAGCTGTTTTTT. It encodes CASSSRDRGGELFF.

For the CDR3, the DNA is TGTGCCAGCAGCAAAGGACTAGCGGGAACAGATACGCAGTATTTT. It encodes CASSKGLAGTDTQYF. V gene TRBV5-6 combines with J gene TRBJ2-3, with 12 bases lining up with TRBD2. The V and J ends lost 4 bases and 3 bases, in that order; junction bases with no gene match: 3. The CDR3 covers 15 residues. The germline gives CDR1 SGHDT, CDR2 YYEEEE. The entire variable domain, with the rest obtained from reference TRBV5-6 and TRBJ2-3, is as follows: DAGVTQSPTHLIKTRGQQVTLRCSPKSGHDTVSWYQQALGQGPQFIFQYYEEEERQRGNFPDRFSGHQFPNYSSELNVNALLLGDSALYLCASSKGLAGTDTQYFGPGTRLTVL.

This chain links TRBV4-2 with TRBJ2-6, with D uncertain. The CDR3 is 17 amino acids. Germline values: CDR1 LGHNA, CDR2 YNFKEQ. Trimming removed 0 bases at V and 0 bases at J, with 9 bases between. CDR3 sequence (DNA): TGTGCCAGCAGCCAAGATTCGGAGATCTCTGGGGCCAACGTCCTGACTTTC. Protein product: CASSQDSEISGANVLTF.

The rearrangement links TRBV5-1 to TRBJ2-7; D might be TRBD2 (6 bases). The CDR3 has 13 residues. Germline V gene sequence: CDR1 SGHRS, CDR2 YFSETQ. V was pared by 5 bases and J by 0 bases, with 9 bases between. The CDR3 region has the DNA TGCGCCAGCAGACCCGGGGGCTCCTACGAGCAGTACTTC. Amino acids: CASRPGGSYEQYF.

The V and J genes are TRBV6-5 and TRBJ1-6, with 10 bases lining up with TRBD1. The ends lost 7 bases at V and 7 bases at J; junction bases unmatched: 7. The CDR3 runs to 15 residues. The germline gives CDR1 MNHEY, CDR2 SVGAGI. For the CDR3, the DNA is TGTGCCAGCACCGACCGGGACAGGGGCAATTCACCCCTCCACTTT. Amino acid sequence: CASTDRDRGNSPLHF.

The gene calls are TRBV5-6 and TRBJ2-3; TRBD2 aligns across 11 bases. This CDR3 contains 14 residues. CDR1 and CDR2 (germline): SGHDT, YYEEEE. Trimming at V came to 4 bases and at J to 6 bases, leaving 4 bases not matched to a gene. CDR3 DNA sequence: TGTGCCAGCAGCCTTGGACTAGCGGGTGATACGCAGTATTTT. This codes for CASSLGLAGDTQYF.

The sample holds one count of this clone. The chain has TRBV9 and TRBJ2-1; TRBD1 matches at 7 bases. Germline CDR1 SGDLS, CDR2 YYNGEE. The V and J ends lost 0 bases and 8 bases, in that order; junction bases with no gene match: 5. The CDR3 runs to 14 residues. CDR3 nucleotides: TGTGCCAGCAGCGTAGAACAGGGGATCCATGAGCAGTTCTTC. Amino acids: CASSVEQGIHEQFF.

CDR3 nucleotides: TGCGCCAGCAGCCTCCCTAGGGGGTACAATGAGCAGTTCTTC. This gives the protein CASSLPRGYNEQFF. The V call is TRBV5-1, the J call TRBJ2-1; TRBD1 might be the D (6 bases). Trimming took 4 bases from V and 4 from J, leaving 12 bases between them. Per the germline V gene, CDR1 is SGHRS and CDR2 is YFSETQ. The length of the CDR3 is 14 residues.

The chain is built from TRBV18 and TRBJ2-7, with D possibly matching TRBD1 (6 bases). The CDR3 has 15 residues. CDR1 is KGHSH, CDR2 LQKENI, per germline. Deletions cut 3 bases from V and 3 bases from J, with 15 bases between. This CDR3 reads CASSPFGQSIYEQYF. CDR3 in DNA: TGTGCCAGCTCACCCTTCGGACAGAGTATCTACGAGCAGTACTTC.

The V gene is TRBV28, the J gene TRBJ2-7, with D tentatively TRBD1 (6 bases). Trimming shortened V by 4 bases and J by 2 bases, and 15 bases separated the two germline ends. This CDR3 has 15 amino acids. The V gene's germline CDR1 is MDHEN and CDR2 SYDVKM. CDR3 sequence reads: CASSSPRGLTYEQYF. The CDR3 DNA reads TGTGCCAGCAGTTCCCCGAGGGGGTTAACCTACGAGCAGTACTTC.

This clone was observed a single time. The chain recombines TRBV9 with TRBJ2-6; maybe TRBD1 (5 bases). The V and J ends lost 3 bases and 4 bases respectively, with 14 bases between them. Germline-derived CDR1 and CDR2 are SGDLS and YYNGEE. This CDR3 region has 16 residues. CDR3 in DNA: TGTGCCAGCAGCGAGACCTGGGGCGCAGGGGCCAACGTCCTGACTTTC. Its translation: CASSETWGAGANVLTF.

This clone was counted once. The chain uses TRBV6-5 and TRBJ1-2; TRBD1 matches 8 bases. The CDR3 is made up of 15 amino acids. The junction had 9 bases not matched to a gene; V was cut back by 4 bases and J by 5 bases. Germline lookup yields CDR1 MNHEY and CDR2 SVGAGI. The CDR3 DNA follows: TGTGCCAGCAGTTCCTGGACAGGGTCTCAGTATGGCTACACCTTC. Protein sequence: CASSSWTGSQYGYTF.